Below are 7 T cell receptor beta chains sequenced from a single sample in a study of T cells after yellow fever vaccination. TCRdb re-derived calls from the 5' RACE reads in MiXCR, one entry per CDR3 protein. The data hold 360,000 or so distinct CDR3 sequences, with 11% observed a single time. The sample in question was PBMCs, obtained on the day of the first yellow fever vaccination. These receptors were collected from a man aged 18 to 30 who received the YFV17D yellow fever vaccine.

The V gene is TRBV5-1, the J gene TRBJ2-1; 9 bases are a match to TRBD1. Germline CDR1 and CDR2: SGHRS and YFSETQ. The CDR3 contains 16 residues. V was clipped by 0 bases and J by 2 bases; unmatched bases: 3. The CDR3 DNA reads TGCGCCAGCAGCTTGGCAGGACAGGGGACCTACAATGAGCAGTTCTTC. This sequence encodes CASSLAGQGTYNEQFF.

This clonotype was counted between two and nine times. The V and J genes are TRBV10-3 and TRBJ1-5; D is ambiguous. Deletions cut 2 bases from V and 5 bases from J, with 13 bases between. CDR1 and CDR2 from the germline V gene are ENHRY and SYGVKD. The CDR3 loop spans 15 amino acids. The CDR3 spells CAISETGMVYQPQHF. The CDR3 bases are TGTGCCATCAGTGAGACCGGGATGGTGTATCAGCCCCAGCATTTT.

This clonotype turned up a few times. V gene TRBV7-3 combines with J gene TRBJ1-1; D call uncertain. The CDR3 has 14 residues. Per germline, CDR1 SGHTA and CDR2 FQGTGA. The V gene lost 1 base and the J gene lost 7 bases, with 13 bases spanning the gap. The CDR3 is CASSLNAGPDEAFF. DNA of the CDR3: TGTGCCAGCAGCTTAAATGCTGGGCCGGATGAAGCTTTCTTT.

This clonotype was picked up many times. The chain uses TRBV7-3 and TRBJ2-6, with D tentatively TRBD1 (6 bases). With 5 bases removed from V and 2 bases from J, the gap between germline ends came to 13 bases. Germline CDR1 and CDR2: SGHTA and FQGTGA. The CDR3 is 16 amino acids. In DNA, the CDR3 is TGTGCCAGCAGCACCCAACAGGGCCCTGGGGCCAACGTCCTGACTTTC. Protein product: CASSTQQGPGANVLTF.

V and J are TRBV24-1 and TRBJ1-5; 8 bases fit TRBD1. Germline CDR1 KGHDR, CDR2 SFDVKD. V lost 3 bases, J lost 6 bases, and 9 bases stayed unmatched. The CDR3 runs 16 residues. The CDR3, as DNA: TGTGCCACCAGTGATGCTGGACAGGGAGAGGGTCAGCCCCAGCATTTT. Protein product: CATSDAGQGEGQPQHF.

The rearrangement links TRBV6-2 or TRBV6-3 to TRBJ2-2; D is uncertain. V was shortened by 7 bases and J by 7 bases, with 7 bases between the two germline ends. This CDR3 is 11 amino acids long. Looked up from germline, CDR1 is MNHEY and CDR2 is SVGEGT. This CDR3 is CASTTNGELFF. CDR3 DNA sequence: TGTGCCAGCACTACGAACGGGGAGCTGTTTTTT.

The chain uses TRBV12-3 or TRBV12-4 and TRBJ1-5; D gene uncertain. The CDR3 runs 13 residues. Trimming removed 3 bases at V and 4 bases at J, with 7 bases between. The CDR3 DNA follows: TGTGCCAGCAGTTTCGGATTTAATCAGCCCCAGCATTTT. This gives the protein CASSFGFNQPQHF.